These 18 T cell receptor beta chains came from one sample sequenced in a study of CD8+CD57+ T cells in acquired aplastic anemia. Investigators profiled TCR beta VDJ and CDR3 from genomic DNA template. TCRdb itself ran the reads through MiXCR, one entry per CDR3 protein. The sample comprises about 180,000 distinct CDR3 sequences, less than 65% of which are singletons, and 40% to 50% rests with the top ten. Patients selected for sequencing had displayed CD8+CD57+ cell expansion by flow cytometry. The sample comprised sorted CD4+, CD8+, or CD8+CD57+ T cells (not recorded which) from PBMCs. The receptors stem from a human donor with aplastic anemia.

This sequence joins TRBV7-3 and TRBJ2-2; the match to TRBD2 covers 8 bases. Germline CDR1 is SGHTA and CDR2 is FQGTGA. The CDR3 consists of 17 residues. Unmatched junction bases numbered 8, after V lost 5 bases and J lost 0 bases. In nucleotides, the CDR3 is TGTGCCAGCAGCCGGAGGACTAGCACCGCGAACACCGGGGAGCTGTTTTTT. Translated, it gives CASSRRTSTANTGELFF.

This rearrangement joins TRBV20-1 to TRBJ1-2; unclear D gene. Germline lookup yields CDR1 DFQATT and CDR2 SNEGSKA (reference sequence). The CDR3 is 12 amino acids. V shed 3 bases and J shed 2 bases, with 7 bases lying between them. The CDR3, as DNA: TGCAGTGCTAGTGGCCAGAACTATGGCTACACCTTC. Translation: CSASGQNYGYTF.

This clonotype was found many times. This sequence joins TRBV15 and TRBJ1-1; D possibly corresponds to TRBD1 (5 bases). CDR3 length: 16 amino acids. V gave up 5 bases and J gave up 5 bases, with 21 bases separating them. Germline V gene data show CDR1 as LNHNV and CDR2 as YYDKDF (reference sequence). CDR3 loop: CATSSPRRDQRTEAFF. CDR3 nucleotides: TGTGCCACCAGCTCCCCTAGGCGGGACCAACGGACTGAAGCTTTCTTT.

This clonotype was seen only a few times. The chain has TRBV7-2 and TRBJ2-7, with D uncertain. The CDR3 has 13 residues. V was cut by 3 bases and J by 4 bases, with 10 bases left in between. CDR1 and CDR2 from the germline V gene are SGHTA and FQGNSA. Here the CDR3 DNA reads TGTGCCAGCAGCTTCGCAGGAGCATACGAGCAGTACTTC. This sequence encodes CASSFAGAYEQYF.

The chain employs TRBV19 and TRBJ2-1, with 8 bases identical to TRBD1. The CDR3 length is 15 residues. The V and J ends lost 8 bases and 5 bases, in that order; junction bases with no gene match: 11. The germline CDR1 and CDR2 sequences are LNHDA and SQIVND (reference sequence). CDR3 nucleotides: TGTGCCAGTGCCGAAGGGACAGGCATTAACAATGAGCAGTTCTTC. This sequence encodes CASAEGTGINNEQFF.

This sequence joins TRBV15 and TRBJ2-1; TRBD2 aligns across 11 bases. The CDR3 runs 17 residues. Losses at the gene ends were 1 base for V and 5 bases for J; bases not matched to a gene: 7. The germline V gene has CDR1 LNHNV and CDR2 YYDKDF (reference sequence). CDR3 nucleotide sequence: TGTGCCACCAGCAGAGGGAGACTAGCGGGGACTGACAATGAGCAGTTCTTC. Its protein is CATSRGRLAGTDNEQFF. Full variable domain (outside the CDR3, taken from reference TRBV15 and TRBJ2-1): DAMVIQNPRYQVTQFGKPVTLSCSQTLNHNVMYWYQQKSSQAPKLLFHYYDKDFNNEADTPDNFQSRRPNTSFCFLDIRSPGLGDTAMYLCATSRGRLAGTDNEQFFGPGTRLTVL.

Notes on this clonotype: Given the absence of the conserved phenylalanine or tryptophan at the CDR3 end, a read error is likely. The DNA is omitted, as the CDR3 cannot be located on it reliably, and the CDR3 follows TCRdb's listing. The chain couples TRBV7-9 to TRBJ2-7; the listed D gene, TRBD2, was not tested against the DNA. 10 amino acids form the CDR3, both terminal residues included. CDR1 is SEHNR, CDR2 FQNEAQ, per germline (reference sequence). This CDR3 is CASSLVALAG.

The chain carries TRBV29-1 and TRBJ2-7; D possibly matches TRBD1 or TRBD2 (6 bases each). Germline CDR1 and CDR2: SQVTM and ANQGSEA. The CDR3 loop spans 15 amino acids. Trimming pared 4 bases from V and 6 bases from J, leaving 22 bases between. CDR3 bases: TGCAGCGTTGCGGGGGCACAGGGTGGGGCTAGCGAGCAGTACTTC. Amino acid sequence: CSVAGAQGGASEQYF.

The V call is TRBV10-3, the J call TRBJ1-5, with 7 bases matching TRBD1. CDR3 length: 15 amino acids. The junction had 5 bases not matched to a gene; V was cut back by 6 bases and J by 0 bases. Per germline, CDR1 ENHRY and CDR2 SYGVKD. The CDR3 DNA sequence: TGTGCCATCAGGGCAGGGGGGGGTAGCAATCAGCCCCAGCATTTT. This translates into CAIRAGGGSNQPQHF.

V usage is TRBV6-1 and J usage is TRBJ2-7; 9 nucleotides line up with TRBD2. Germline CDR1 and CDR2: MNHNS and SASEGT. V lost 0 bases and J lost 6; bases outside the gene matches: 6. The CDR3 spans 15 residues. The CDR3 nucleotides are TGTGCCAGCAGTGAAGCTGATAGCGGGGGTTCCGAGCAGTACTTC. Residues: CASSEADSGGSEQYF.

V is TRBV10-3 and J is TRBJ1-2; D might be TRBD1 (6 bases). Trimming stripped 10 bases from V and 7 bases from J, with 16 bases between. Germline-derived CDR1 and CDR2 are ENHRY and SYGVKD. The CDR3 has 12 amino acids. The CDR3 coding sequence is TGTGCCAGTGTTAACAGGGATCGTGGCTACACCTTC. It codes for CASVNRDRGYTF.

This clonotype was detected once. The rearrangement links TRBV9 to TRBJ2-3; the match to TRBD2 covers 12 bases. V lost 0 bases, J lost 5 bases, and 1 base stayed unmatched. Germline-derived CDR1 and CDR2 are SGDLS and YYNGEE. The CDR3 spans 15 residues. The chain's CDR3 is CASSVGTSGEDTQYF. The DNA for the CDR3 is TGTGCCAGCAGCGTAGGGACTAGCGGGGAAGATACGCAGTATTTT.

With respect to this clonotype: The junction shows a germline mismatch at one end, possibly a read error. V and J are TRBV4-2 and TRBJ2-7; the match to TRBD2 covers 8 bases. CDR3 size: 18 residues. CDR1 LGHNA and CDR2 YNFKEQ come from the germline V gene. The CDR3 spells CASSQDPRGRGGSNEQYF. DNA for the CDR3: TGTGCCAGCAGCCAAGATCCCCGGGGACGGGGGGGCTCCAACGAGCAGTACTTC.

The V and J genes are TRBV30 and TRBJ2-7, with D maybe TRBD1 (5 bases). The CDR3 consists of 14 residues. V was shortened by 8 bases and J by 3 bases, with 20 bases between the two germline ends. Germline values: CDR1 GTSNPN, CDR2 SVGIG (reference sequence). The CDR3 region is CAVGQGSPYYEQYF. CDR3 nucleotide sequence: TGTGCCGTCGGTCAGGGATCTCCTTACTACGAGCAGTACTTC.

This sequence joins TRBV19 and TRBJ1-5; D uncertain. V was shortened by 10 bases and J by 11 bases, with 15 bases between the two germline ends. The CDR3 covers 11 residues. CDR1 LNHDA and CDR2 SQIVND come from the germline V gene (reference sequence). The CDR3 loop reads CATTLDTSQHF. CDR3 bases: TGTGCCACCACACTTGACACGTCCCAGCATTTT.

This rearrangement joins TRBV5-4 to TRBJ2-5, with 13 bases aligning to TRBD2. The CDR3 is made up of 16 amino acids. The V and J ends lost 0 bases and 5 bases, in that order; junction bases with no gene match: 4. Germline values: CDR1 SGHNT, CDR2 YYREEE (reference sequence). The CDR3 spells CASSLGTSGGTETQYF. The CDR3 DNA follows: TGTGCCAGCAGCTTGGGGACTAGCGGGGGTACGGAGACCCAGTACTTC.

This clonotype was counted many times. The J gene is TRBJ1-5, the V gene TRBV2; no reliable D call. Germline CDR1 and CDR2: SNHLY and FYNNEI. V was clipped by 3 bases and J by 4 bases, with 13 bases between them. The CDR3 totals 15 residues. The CDR3 here is CASSDRTRTNQPQHF. The CDR3 DNA follows: TGTGCCAGCAGTGACCGAACAAGAACAAATCAGCCCCAGCATTTT.

V and J are TRBV20-1 and TRBJ2-7, with D tentatively TRBD2 (6 bases). CDR1 and CDR2 (germline): DFQATT, SNEGSKA (reference sequence). The CDR3 has 15 residues. Deletions cut 0 bases from V and 3 bases from J, with 15 bases between. This CDR3 reads CSARDRGSGLYEQYF. In DNA form, the CDR3 reads TGCAGTGCTAGAGATAGGGGTAGCGGCCTCTACGAGCAGTACTTC.